A selection of T cell receptor beta chains follows, all from one sample in a study of blood T cells in healthy people across ages. TCRdb re-called the 5' RACE reads with MiXCR, one entry per CDR3 protein. The sample holds about 2 million distinct CDR3 sequences; approximately 50% are singletons and the top ten take around 2.1%. The source material was blood. Source of these receptors: a middle-aged woman in good health. CDR3s include the opening cysteine and the closing phenylalanine or tryptophan. The D gene is left open where the match is weak. The size entry is marked missing in some rows and otherwise reads once, few, many or a size class.

TRBV6-1,.,TRBD1,TRBJ1-2,TGTGCCAGCAGTGAATCTACGACAGGGCGCGGGTATGGCTACACCTTC,CASSESTTGRGYGYTF
TRBV10-3,once,.,TRBJ2-7,TGTGCCATCAGGGAGTCGACTTCGGGCTACGAGCAGTACTTC,CAIRESTSGYEQYF
TRBV6-2/TRBV6-3,few,.,TRBJ2-6,TGTGCCAGCAGTTACAGTACAGGAACTGCCACCTCTGGGGCCAACGTCCTGACTTTC,CASSYSTGTATSGANVLTF
TRBV6-6,.,.,TRBJ1-2,TGTGCCAGCGATAGCACCGCCGGGACACTCAACTATGGCTACACCTTC,CASDSTAGTLNYGYTF
TRBV25-1,few,.,TRBJ2-1,TGTGCCAGCAGTGAATATCGGGGGGCTTACAATGAGCAGTTCTTC,CASSEYRGAYNEQFF
TRBV12-3/TRBV12-4,once,TRBD2,TRBJ2-5,TGTGCCAGCAGACGAGGACTAGCGGGGTTTGGAGAGACCCAGTACTTC,CASRRGLAGFGETQYF
TRBV3-1,.,.,TRBJ2-7,TGTGCCAGCAGCCAAGAGGGTGGGCGGGGAGGTCCGTACAATGAGCAGTACTTC,CASSQEGGRGGPYNEQYF
TRBV5-1,.,.,TRBJ1-1,TGCGCCAGCAGCTTTCAGGGGTCGAACACTGAAGCTTTCTTT,CASSFQGSNTEAFF
TRBV4-3,.,.,TRBJ1-2,TGCGCCAGCAGCCCAGACCGGACGGCAGGCTATGGCTACACCTTC,CASSPDRTAGYGYTF
TRBV27,once,.,TRBJ2-1,TGTGCCAGCAGTCCATCATCGGGGGTGCAGTTCTTC,CASSPSSGVQFF
TRBV7-6,.,TRBD1,TRBJ2-7,TGTGCCAGCAGCGTTCCCGGGACAGGGGGCGAAGTCCCCTACGAGCAGTACTTC,CASSVPGTGGEVPYEQYF
TRBV5-6,.,TRBD1,TRBJ2-5,TGTGCCAGCAGCTGGGCCGGGACAGGACTAAGCAACCAAGAGACCCAGTACTTC,CASSWAGTGLSNQETQYF
TRBV9,.,TRBD1,TRBJ2-7,TGTGCCAGCAGTTATGGACAGGGCCAAAGCTCCTACAATGAGCAGTACTTC,CASSYGQGQSSYNEQYF
TRBV6-1,few,.,TRBJ2-1,TGTGCCAGCAGTTCTGGCACAGGGCATTACAATGAGCAGTTCTTC,CASSSGTGHYNEQFF
TRBV24-1,.,TRBD1,TRBJ2-4,TGTGCCACCAGTGATCCGGGGGGGACAGGGGAAAACATTCAGTACTTC,CATSDPGGTGENIQYF
TRBV7-3,.,.,TRBJ2-5,TGTGCCAGCGGAAAGGACTCTACAGCAGAGACCCAGTACTTC,CASGKDSTAETQYF
TRBV20-1,.,.,TRBJ2-7,TGCAGTGCGGAGGGGCAGAGTTACGAGCAGTACTTC,CSAEGQSYEQYF
TRBV20-1,.,.,TRBJ1-6,TGCAGTGCTAGAGTGTCGGGTATAGGGACGGATAATTCACCCCTCCACTTT,CSARVSGIGTDNSPLHF
TRBV9,.,.,TRBJ1-1,TGTGCCAGCAGCGTAGTTCCAAGAGACACTGAAGCTTTCTTT,CASSVVPRDTEAFF
TRBV2,few,.,TRBJ2-7,TGTGCCAGCAGCCTAAGACAGGGAGGGTGGTACGAGCAGTACTTC,CASSLRQGGWYEQYF
TRBV7-3,.,TRBD2,TRBJ2-3,TGTGCCAGCAGCCCCGGCGGCGGGGGGTCCACAGATACGCAGTATTTT,CASSPGGGGSTDTQYF
TRBV7-2,.,.,TRBJ1-1,TGTGCCAGCAGCCCGTCTTGGGGGAGCACTGAAGCTTTCTTT,CASSPSWGSTEAFF
TRBV6-2/TRBV6-3,.,.,TRBJ2-2,TGTGCCAGCAGATCCACAGGGGAGGGCACCGGGGAGCTGTTTTTT,CASRSTGEGTGELFF